These 14 T cell receptor beta chains were all obtained from the same sample, sequenced in a study of Tregs in tolerant kidney transplant recipients. Sequencing was performed with immunoSEQ multiplex PCR; in TCRdb, only in-frame clones are kept and a portion is missing. The sample includes more than 60,000 clones, around 90% of them seen just once. This specimen was CD4+ T cells from blood, taken before the transplant. The origin of the receptors is a human donor who received a combined kidney and bone marrow transplant.

The V and J genes are TRBV5-1 and TRBJ1-3; weak D call: TRBD1 (6 bases). V dropped 0 bases and J dropped 2 bases, with 15 bases sitting between them. In germline, CDR1 is SGHRS, CDR2 YFSETQ. The CDR3 contains 17 residues. Here the CDR3 DNA reads TGCGCCAGCAGCTTGGAAGGGGGATCTAGCCCTGGAAACACCATATATTTT. Translating gives CASSLEGGSSPGNTIYF.

The chain couples TRBV2 to TRBJ2-7; the D is unclear. Trimming took 3 bases from V and 0 from J, leaving 12 bases between them. CDR1 and CDR2 from the germline V gene are SNHLY and FYNNEI. The CDR3 runs 15 residues. The CDR3 region has the DNA TGTGCCAGCAGTGATGGTAGCCCCAGCTCCTACGAGCAGTACTTC. It codes for CASSDGSPSSYEQYF.

This chain joins TRBV28 and TRBJ1-1; 12 bases fit TRBD1. V was clipped by 4 bases and J by 5 bases; unmatched bases: 14. Germline V CDR1 and CDR2: MDHEN, SYDVKM. The CDR3 spans 18 residues. The CDR3 bases are TGTGCCAGCAGTTATATCCGGGACAGGGGGCTAAGTTATACTGAAGCTTTCTTT. This sequence encodes CASSYIRDRGLSYTEAFF. The variable domain in full, with the rest retrieved from reference TRBV28 and TRBJ1-1, is DVKVTQSSRYLVKRTGEKVFLECVQDMDHENMFWYRQDPGLGLRLIYFSYDVKMKEKGDIPEGYSVSREKKERFSLILESASTNQTSMYLCASSYIRDRGLSYTEAFFGQGTRLTVV.

This rearrangement joins TRBV6-1 to TRBJ2-5; 12 bases match TRBD2. Germline V gives CDR1 MNHNS, CDR2 SASEGT. Losses at the gene ends were 0 bases for V and 4 bases for J; bases not matched to a gene: 9. The CDR3 extends over 18 amino acids. The CDR3 spells CASSEALLAGGSGETQYF. The CDR3 DNA follows: TGTGCCAGCAGTGAAGCGCTTCTAGCGGGAGGGTCAGGAGAGACCCAGTACTTC.

The chain couples TRBV15 to TRBJ1-4, with D possibly being TRBD1 (6 bases). Germline-derived CDR1 and CDR2 are LNHNV and YYDKDF (reference sequence). The V and J ends lost 1 base and 4 bases respectively, with 10 bases between them. The CDR3 length is 15 residues. Written as DNA, the CDR3 is TGTGCCACCAGCAGAGCCTCGGACAGTAATGAAAAACTGTTTTTT. It is translated as CATSRASDSNEKLFF.

The rearrangement uses TRBV5-1 and TRBJ1-5, with D perhaps TRBD1 (5 bases). Germline assignment: CDR1 SGHRS and CDR2 YFSETQ. CDR3 length: 15 amino acids. V gave up 5 bases and J gave up 0 bases, with 12 bases separating them. The CDR3 here is CASSPGVNSNQPQHF. DNA of the CDR3: TGCGCCAGCAGTCCGGGGGTCAATAGCAATCAGCCCCAGCATTTT.

The chain recombines TRBV15 with TRBJ1-1; possibly TRBD1 for D (5 bases). The V end lost 1 base, the J end lost 4 bases, and 13 bases lay between the germline ends. Germline assignment: CDR1 LNHNV and CDR2 YYDKDF (reference sequence). CDR3 length: 15 amino acids. This CDR3 is CATSRGRQGGTEAFF. CDR3 nucleotides: TGTGCCACCAGCAGAGGCCGGCAGGGTGGCACTGAAGCTTTCTTT.

The V gene is TRBV4-1, the J gene TRBJ2-7; TRBD2 matches at 13 bases. V shed 0 bases and J 6 bases; nucleotides not matched to a gene: 5. Germline assignment: CDR1 MGHRA and CDR2 YSYEKL. The CDR3 length is 16 residues. In DNA, the CDR3 is TGCGCCAGCAGCCAAGAAGGGGGACTAGCGGGAAGCGAGCAGTACTTC. It yields the protein CASSQEGGLAGSEQYF.

This chain connects TRBV6-5 to TRBJ1-1; D is unresolved. V lost 6 bases, J lost 3 bases, and 5 bases lay in between. The CDR3 length is 11 residues. Per the germline V gene, CDR1 is MNHEY and CDR2 is SVGAGI. The CDR3 here is CASSRDTEAFF. As DNA, the CDR3 is TGTGCCAGCAGCCGGGACACTGAAGCTTTCTTT.

The chain employs TRBV28 and TRBJ1-5; no firm D call. The germline gives CDR1 MDHEN, CDR2 SYDVKM. This CDR3 comprises 18 residues. V dropped 3 bases and J dropped 0 bases, with 18 bases sitting between them. The CDR3 DNA is TGTGCCAGCAGTTTTAGGGAAAGAGGGTGGTATAGCAATCAGCCCCAGCATTTT. Translating it yields CASSFRERGWYSNQPQHF.

The chain combines TRBV12-2 with TRBJ1-4. TRBV12-2 corresponds to a pseudogene. This CDR3 spans 14 amino acids. The CDR3 sequence is CASRLLPEGEKLFF. CDR3 DNA sequence: TGTGCAAGTCGCTTATTACCCGAGGGTGAAAAACTGTTTTTT.

The chain links TRBV5-4 to TRBJ2-1; the match to TRBD2 covers 15 bases. This CDR3 has 17 residues. V dropped 5 bases and J dropped 0; count of bases not matched to a gene: 3. Germline V CDR1 and CDR2: SGHNT, YYREEE (reference sequence). CDR3 region: CASRRTSGRGSYNEQFF. CDR3 DNA: TGTGCCAGCAGGCGGACTAGCGGGAGGGGCTCCTACAATGAGCAGTTCTTC.

The chain combines TRBV28 with TRBJ1-1; unclear D gene. CDR1 MDHEN and CDR2 SYDVKM come from the germline V gene. The CDR3 runs to 15 residues. V was trimmed by 3 bases and J by 3 bases, leaving 14 bases between them. The CDR3 sequence: CASSLAPFVDTEAFF. The CDR3 nucleotides are TGTGCCAGCAGTTTGGCCCCCTTTGTTGACACTGAAGCTTTCTTT.

This clone turned up a few times. V gene TRBV5-1 combines with J gene TRBJ2-7; 11 bases are a match to TRBD2. The CDR3 contains 16 residues. Trimming at V came to 0 bases and at J to 4 bases, leaving 6 bases not matched to a gene. The germline V gene encodes CDR1 SGHRS and CDR2 YFSETQ. CDR3 in DNA: TGCGCCAGCAGCTTGGGACTAGCGGGAAACGCGTACGAGCAGTACTTC. This encodes CASSLGLAGNAYEQYF.